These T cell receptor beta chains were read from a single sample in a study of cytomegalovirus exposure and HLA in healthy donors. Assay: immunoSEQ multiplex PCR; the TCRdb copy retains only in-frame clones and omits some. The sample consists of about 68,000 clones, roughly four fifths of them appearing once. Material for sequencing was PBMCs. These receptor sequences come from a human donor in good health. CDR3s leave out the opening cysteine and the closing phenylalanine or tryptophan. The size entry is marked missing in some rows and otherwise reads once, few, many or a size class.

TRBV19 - ASSPQALGNTEAF
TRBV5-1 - ASSLDKYNEQF
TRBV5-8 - ASSPTGSSGYT
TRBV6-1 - ASSVDRGYEQY
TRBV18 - ASSRASGSSTDTQY
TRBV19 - ASSLGHLSNQPQH
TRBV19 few ASGGQGVVSYNEQF
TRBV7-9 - ASGGSESNQPQH
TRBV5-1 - ASSFRGDGETQY
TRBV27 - ASRLREAGRNYEQY
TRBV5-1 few ASSFRAGMGSYEQY
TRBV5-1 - ASSLEGRDRGGPDTQY
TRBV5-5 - ASMTLGGSGELF
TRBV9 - ASSVAPTTGELF
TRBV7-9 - ASSLVTGGRGTEAF
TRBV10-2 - ASSERGGLYEQY
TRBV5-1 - ASSLGQGYNTEAF
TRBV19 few ASNLGGNTEAF
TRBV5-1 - ASTSTANYGYT
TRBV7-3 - ASSRRSAGELF
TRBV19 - ASSRQGQGNTEAF
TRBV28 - ARSSDRGSGELF
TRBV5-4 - ASSLTLLAGVTDTQY
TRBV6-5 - ASSYSPASSYNEQF
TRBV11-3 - ASSQHTRLAGGNEQF
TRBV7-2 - ASSSGQGRWDQPQH
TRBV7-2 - ASSLGPPRTQY
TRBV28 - ASSFVGGGDNEQF
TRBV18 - ASSPPSGGAMETQY
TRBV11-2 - ASSFAGGTEAF
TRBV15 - ATSTRLAGATDTQY
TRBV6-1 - ASSEAGARVDTQY
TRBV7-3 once ASSPTGGPYNEQF
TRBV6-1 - ASSAGQGGSPLH
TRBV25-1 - ASSEPRGQTDTQY
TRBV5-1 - ASSLAGGDTGELF
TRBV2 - ASSEDRGTEAF
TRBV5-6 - ASSLPPRPRGMDRNGYT
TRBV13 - ASSLRDRGASYEQY
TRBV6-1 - ASIRGERIYGYT
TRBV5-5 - ASSLGTGPYQPQH
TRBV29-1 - SVTGGHTIY